Each of the 20 T cell receptor beta chains below was sequenced from the same sample in a study of blood T cells in healthy people across ages. For the second PCR, which ran for roughly 7 to 11 cycles, a sample-barcoded 5' primer and a J-beta primer mix were used. TCRdb re-called the 5' RACE reads with MiXCR, one entry per CDR3 protein. The profile shows 1.5 million to 2 million distinct CDR3 sequences, roughly 32% of them singletons. The sequenced sample consisted of blood. These receptors were taken from a woman in her 30s in good health.

The gene calls are TRBV12-3 or TRBV12-4 and TRBJ2-7; D remains unclear. The CDR3 has 12 residues. Trimming pared 1 base from V and 6 bases from J, leaving 7 bases between. The CDR3, as DNA: TGTGCCAGCAGTTTAGTAGGGATCGAGCAGTACTTC. It specifies CASSLVGIEQYF.

The chain uses TRBV4-1 and TRBJ2-3, with TRBD2 matching over 11 bases. This CDR3 contains 17 residues. Germline loops: CDR1 MGHRA, CDR2 YSYEKL. Trimming cost V 3 bases and J 4 bases; bases outside gene matches: 9. The CDR3 protein is CASSHLAGGPGSDTQYF. CDR3 nucleotides: TGCGCCAGCAGCCACTTAGCGGGAGGGCCAGGATCAGATACGCAGTATTTT.

This clonotype was counted a few times. V is TRBV6-5 and J is TRBJ2-3, with D unresolved. The CDR3 contains 13 residues. V was pared by 8 bases and J by 2 bases, with 11 bases between. Germline CDR1 is MNHEY and CDR2 is SVGAGI. Here the CDR3 reads CASARTHTDTQYF. The CDR3 bases are TGTGCCAGCGCTAGAACCCACACAGATACGCAGTATTTT.

V usage is TRBV5-1 and J usage is TRBJ1-6; TRBD1 is a possible D gene (6 bases). Trimming took off 3 bases at V and 7 bases at J, with 17 bases between the two ends. The germline V gene encodes CDR1 SGHRS and CDR2 YFSETQ. This CDR3 contains 16 residues. The CDR3: CASSSASGVGNSPLHF. The CDR3 region has the DNA TGCGCCAGCAGCTCTGCCTCAGGGGTTGGGAATTCACCCCTCCACTTT.

This clonotype has more than one count but fewer than ten. The chain joins TRBV20-1 to TRBJ2-6, with D maybe TRBD2 (5 bases). Germline V lookup: CDR1 DFQATT, CDR2 SNEGSKA (reference sequence). This CDR3 contains 15 residues. V gave up 3 bases and J gave up 0 bases, with 9 bases separating them. CDR3 DNA sequence: TGCAGTGCTAGCTTCGGGGTCTCTGGGGCCAACGTCCTGACTTTC. Residues: CSASFGVSGANVLTF.

V usage is TRBV30 and J usage is TRBJ1-5; D remains ambiguous. Germline V gives CDR1 GTSNPN, CDR2 SVGIG (reference sequence). The CDR3 length is 14 residues. V was clipped by 8 bases and J by 1 base, with 15 bases between them. The CDR3: CAASRGASNQPQHF. The DNA for the CDR3 is TGTGCCGCCAGCCGGGGTGCGAGCAATCAGCCCCAGCATTTT.

The sample holds one count of this clonotype. The V and J genes are TRBV28 and TRBJ2-1; TRBD1 is a possible D gene (6 bases). The CDR3 runs 18 residues. Germline assignment: CDR1 MDHEN and CDR2 SYDVKM. Trimming took off 3 bases at V and 4 bases at J, with 22 bases between the two ends. The CDR3 DNA follows: TGTGCCAGCAGTTTTGGAATCTCGGACAGAACAACTTACAATGAGCAGTTCTTC. Protein: CASSFGISDRTTYNEQFF.

In this sample, this clonotype turned up once. The chain joins TRBV20-1 to TRBJ2-1; TRBD2 is a possible D gene (5 bases). V was trimmed by 3 bases and J by 8 bases, leaving 17 bases between them. The V gene's germline CDR1 is DFQATT and CDR2 SNEGSKA (reference sequence). The CDR3 loop spans 14 amino acids. The DNA for the CDR3 is TGCAGTGCTAGGCCTAGCACCCCGCGGGATGAGCAGTTCTTC. Translation gives CSARPSTPRDEQFF.

The chain uses TRBV20-1 and TRBJ2-7, with TRBD2 identical over 11 bases. Losses at the gene ends were 1 base for V and 3 bases for J; bases not matched to a gene: 11. The CDR3 has 17 amino acids. The germline gives CDR1 DFQATT, CDR2 SNEGSKA (reference sequence). The CDR3 sequence is CSARGASGGISLYEQYF. CDR3 coding DNA: TGCAGTGCTAGAGGGGCTAGCGGGGGGATCTCCCTCTACGAGCAGTACTTC.

To note about this clonotype: The junction and the germline gene differ at one end; a read error may be behind it. The chain recombines TRBV4-1 with TRBJ1-1; TRBD1 aligns across 10 bases. Germline CDR1 reads MGHRA; CDR2 reads YSYEKL. This CDR3 contains 14 residues. The CDR3 coding sequence is TGCCCCAGCGGCCAACCGGGACAGGGGATTGAAGCTTTCTTT. Its translation: CPSGQPGQGIEAFF.

This clonotype was seen a handful of times. An end of the junction does not agree with germline; a read error may underlie this. The chain carries TRBV12-3 or TRBV12-4 and TRBJ1-2, with D possibly TRBD1 on 5 matching bases. This CDR3 contains 12 residues. CDR3: CASSQSRVGYTF. The CDR3, as DNA: TGTGCTAGCAGTCAAAGCAGGGTTGGCTACACCTTC.

This clonotype has a handful of counts. The chain employs TRBV20-1 and TRBJ2-7, with D tentatively TRBD2 (6 bases). Germline V gene sequence: CDR1 DFQATT, CDR2 SNEGSKA (reference sequence). This CDR3 contains 14 residues. The V end was cut by 0 bases, the J end by 5 bases, with 14 bases between. The CDR3 here is CSARDSAGYNEQYF. CDR3 nucleotide sequence: TGCAGTGCTAGAGATTCAGCGGGCTACAACGAGCAGTACTTC.

The chain combines TRBV6-5 with TRBJ2-1, with a tentative D call TRBD2 (6 bases). Trimming took 8 bases from V and 5 from J, leaving 19 bases between them. The CDR3 has 15 amino acids. Germline loops: CDR1 MNHEY, CDR2 SVGAGI. The CDR3 DNA follows: TGTGCCAGCCGGATGATAGCGGATACCCACAATGAGCAGTTCTTC. Protein sequence: CASRMIADTHNEQFF.

The gene calls are TRBV7-9 and TRBJ2-1; 9 nucleotides match TRBD2. With V trimmed by 0 bases and J by 6 bases, 9 bases remained unmatched. CDR3 length equals 17 residues. Germline CDR1 reads SEHNR; CDR2 reads FQNEAQ (reference sequence). CDR3 protein: CASSLALGLASSNEQFF. In DNA form, the CDR3 reads TGTGCCAGCAGCTTAGCTCTAGGACTAGCGTCAAGCAATGAGCAGTTCTTC. Full variable domain (rest looked up from reference TRBV7-9 and TRBJ2-1): DTGVSQNPRHKITKRGQNVTFRCDPISEHNRLYWYRQTLGQGPEFLTYFQNEAQLEKSRLLSDRFSAERPKGSFSTLEIQRTEQGDSAMYLCASSLALGLASSNEQFFGPGTRLTVL.

This clonotype has only one observation. This may come from a read error, since a much larger clone is one base off. CDR3 nucleotide sequence: TGTGCCAGCAAGGGGATACCAGATGCGCAGTATTTT. It codes for CASKGIPDAQYF. This chain uses TRBV7-3 with TRBJ2-3, with TRBD1 as a possible D gene (5 bases). This CDR3 contains 12 residues. CDR1 is SGHTA and CDR2 is FQGTGA in the germline V gene. Combining the CDR3 with reference TRBV7-3 and TRBJ2-3 gives the whole variable domain GAGVSQTPSNKVTEKGKYVELRCDPISGHTALYWYRQSLGQGPEFLIYFQGTGAADDSGLPNDRFFAVRPEGSVSTLKIQRTERGDSAVYLCASKGIPDAQYFGPGTRLTVL.

There are a few counts of this clonotype. The V call is TRBV27, the J call TRBJ1-2; D is ambiguous. Germline assignment: CDR1 MNHEY and CDR2 SMNVEV (reference sequence). Trimming stripped 6 bases from V and 7 bases from J, with 9 bases between. The CDR3 is 11 residues long. The CDR3 region is CASRDNLGYTF. CDR3 bases: TGTGCCAGCAGAGATAATCTTGGCTACACCTTC.

This clonotype was counted only a few times. The V and J genes are TRBV6-1 and TRBJ1-6; a possible D gene is TRBD1 (5 bases). The germline V gene encodes CDR1 MNHNS and CDR2 SASEGT. The V gene lost 1 base and the J gene lost 14 bases, with 12 bases spanning the gap. The CDR3 extends over 13 amino acids. The DNA of the CDR3 is TGTGCCAGCAGTGAAGAGTACAGGATGACCCTCCACTTT. As protein: CASSEEYRMTLHF.

The gene calls are TRBV30 and TRBJ2-3, with D possibly matching TRBD2 (5 bases). The germline CDR1 and CDR2 sequences are GTSNPN and SVGIG (reference sequence). Trimming left V 2 bases short and J 3 bases short, with 15 bases between. This CDR3 has 15 amino acids. Written as DNA, the CDR3 is TGTGCCTGGAGTCAAGGGAGAAGGAGTACAGATACGCAGTATTTT. Translating it yields CAWSQGRRSTDTQYF. Variable domain in full (rest from reference TRBV30 and TRBJ2-3): SQTIHQWPATLVQPVGSPLSLECTVEGTSNPNLYWYRQAAGRGLQLLFYSVGIGQISSEVPQNLSASRPQDRQFILSSKKLLLSDSGFYLCAWSQGRRSTDTQYFGPGTRLTVL.

The J gene is TRBJ1-1, the V gene TRBV20-1; D not resolved. Trimming cost V 4 bases and J 2 bases, with 11 bases left between them. This CDR3 comprises 13 residues. Germline V gene lookup returns CDR1 DFQATT and CDR2 SNEGSKA (reference sequence). CDR3 DNA: TGCAGTGCTACTTCCGATACAAACACTGAAGCTTTCTTT. This codes for CSATSDTNTEAFF.

The genes are TRBV5-1 and TRBJ2-7, with 8 bases matching TRBD2. Germline V gene data show CDR1 as SGHRS and CDR2 as YFSETQ. This CDR3 comprises 14 residues. V lost 0 bases and J lost 6; bases outside the gene matches: 5. Here the CDR3 reads CASSLAAGEGEQYF. For the CDR3, the DNA is TGCGCCAGCAGCTTGGCAGCGGGAGAGGGCGAGCAGTACTTC.